The sequence of this T cell receptor beta chain was determined in a study of T-cell reconstitution after alpha-beta-depleted transplantation in children. Unique molecular identifiers were used to barcode this TCRbeta library. Via MiXCR, TCRdb re-called the PCR reads, giving one row per CDR3 protein. This table has 360,000 or so distinct CDR3 sequences, roughly 20% appearing once. Here the sequenced sample was PBMCs from the stem cell graft donor, taken from the stem cell graft. The clonotype comes from a human donor who donated a stem cell graft to a child with acute myeloid leukemia.

The CDR3 protein is CASSRTTGTGVDEQYF. The CDR3 DNA reads as TGTGCCAGCAGCCGAACTACCGGGACAGGGGTCGACGAGCAGTACTTC. The rearrangement uses TRBV7-2 and TRBJ2-7, with TRBD1 matching 10 bases. The CDR3 loop spans 16 amino acids. Germline lookup yields CDR1 SGHTA and CDR2 FQGNSA. V trimming: 5 bases; J trimming: 5 bases; junction bases outside the gene matches: 12. Drawing the rest from reference TRBV7-2 and TRBJ2-7, the complete variable domain is GAGVSQSPSNKVTEKGKDVELRCDPISGHTALYWYRQSLGQGLEFLIYFQGNSAPDKSGLPSDRFSAERTGGSVSTLTIQRTQQEDSAVYLCASSRTTGTGVDEQYFGPGTRLTVT.